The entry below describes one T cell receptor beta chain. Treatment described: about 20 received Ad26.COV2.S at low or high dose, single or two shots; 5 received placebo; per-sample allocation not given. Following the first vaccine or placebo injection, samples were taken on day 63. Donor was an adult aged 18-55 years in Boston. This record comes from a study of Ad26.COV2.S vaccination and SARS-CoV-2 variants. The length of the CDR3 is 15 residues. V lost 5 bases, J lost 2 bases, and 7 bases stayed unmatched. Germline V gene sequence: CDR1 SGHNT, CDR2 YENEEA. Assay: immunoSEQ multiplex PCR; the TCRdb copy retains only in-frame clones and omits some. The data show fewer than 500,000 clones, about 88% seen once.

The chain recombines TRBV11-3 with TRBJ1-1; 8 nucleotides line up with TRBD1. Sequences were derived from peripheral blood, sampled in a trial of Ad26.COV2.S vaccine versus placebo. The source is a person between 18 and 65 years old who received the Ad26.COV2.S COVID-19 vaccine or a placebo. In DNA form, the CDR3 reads TGTGCCAGCAGCCCAAGACAGGGGAGAAACACTGAAGCTTTCTTT. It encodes CASSPRQGRNTEAFF.